A selection of T cell receptor beta chains follows, all from one sample in a study of CD8+CD57+ T cells in acquired aplastic anemia. TCRdb re-analysed the reads in MiXCR, keeping a single row per CDR3 protein. The table has approximately 170,000 distinct CDR3 sequences, 63% seen once. The sample taken for sequencing was sorted CD4+, CD8+, or CD8+CD57+ T cells (not recorded which) from PBMCs. The receptors were gathered from a human donor in good health. CDR3s include the opening cysteine and the closing phenylalanine or tryptophan. A D gene is named only where the DNA matches it firmly. Clone size appears in some rows only: once, few, many, or a class for an expanded clone.

>.|.|TRBJ2-2|TRBV7-9
TGTGCCAGCAGCTTCAAGCCCGGGGAGCTGTTTTTT
CASSFKPGELFF
>.|few|TRBJ1-2|TRBV29-1
TGCAGCGTTGATCTGCAGGATGGTATCGGTGGCTACACCTTC
CSVDLQDGIGGYTF
>TRBD1|.|TRBJ2-3|TRBV7-3
TGTGCCAGCAGCTTACTCCAGCCAGGGACAGGGTATTCGGATACGCAGTATTTT
CASSLLQPGTGYSDTQYF
>.|many|TRBJ2-6|TRBV28
TGTGCCAGCAGTCCCTGGGGCTCGAGCTCTGGGGCCAACGTCCTGACTTTC
CASSPWGSSSGANVLTF
>.|.|TRBJ2-5|TRBV20-1
TGCAGTGCTAGAGATCGGCTAGGGTTAAAGACCCAGTACTTC
CSARDRLGLKTQYF
>TRBD2|.|TRBJ2-7|TRBV7-2
TGTGCCAGCAGCTTACTACGGACTAGCGGGAATACCTACGAGCAGTACTTC
CASSLLRTSGNTYEQYF
>TRBD2|.|TRBJ2-2|TRBV10-3
TGTGCCATCAGCTCAACCGGACTAGCGGGGGGTCTTTCGACCGGGGAGCTGTTTTTT
CAISSTGLAGGLSTGELFF
>.|.|TRBJ2-5|TRBV20-1
TGCAGTGCTAGACGCGGCCGAGAGACCCAGTACTTC
CSARRGRETQYF
>.|.|TRBJ1-2|TRBV7-3
TGTGCCAGCAGCGTTGTCGAAACTTATGGCTACACCTTC
CASSVVETYGYTF
>.|.|TRBJ2-3|TRBV20-1
TGCAGTGCCGCTGTCCGGGCTAGCGGCACAGATACGCAGTATTTT
CSAAVRASGTDTQYF
>.|.|TRBJ2-7|TRBV6-5
TGTGCCAGCAGTCCTGGCCCCCTCTACGAGCAGTACTTC
CASSPGPLYEQYF
>TRBD2|few|TRBJ2-7|TRBV20-1
TGCAGTGCCGTTCGTTCTAGCGGGAGTCACGAGCAGTACTTC
CSAVRSSGSHEQYF
>.|.|TRBJ2-5|TRBV7-9
TGTGCCAGCAGCGTAACCGGGACGGACCAGGAGACCCAGTACTTC
CASSVTGTDQETQYF
>TRBD1|.|TRBJ1-1|TRBV7-2
TGTGCCAGCAGCTGGACAGGCGGGGGTGAAGCTTTCTTT
CASSWTGGGEAFF
>TRBD2|.|TRBJ2-1|TRBV24-1
TGTGCCACCAGTGACGTCCTAGCGGGTTCCGATGAGCAGTTCTTC
CATSDVLAGSDEQFF
>.|.|TRBJ2-7|TRBV10-3
TGTGCCATCAGGGGGGACGGTCGGACCTACGAGCAGTACTTC
CAIRGDGRTYEQYF
>TRBD2|.|TRBJ2-3|TRBV24-1
TGTGCCACCTCAGCGGGAGCGGGGGGTACGCAGTATTTT
CATSAGAGGTQYF
>TRBD2|.|TRBJ2-2|TRBV7-6
TGTGCCAGCAGCCCCTCTAGCGGGGGGGCCGGGGAGCTGTTTTTT
CASSPSSGGAGELFF
>TRBD2|.|TRBJ2-5|TRBV7-6
TGTGCCAGCAGCTCTACTAGCGGCCCGTTAGAGACCCAGTACTTC
CASSSTSGPLETQYF
>.|once|TRBJ2-7|TRBV10-2
TGCGCCAGCAGTGAGTGGGGAGGCTACGAGCAGTACTTC
CASSEWGGYEQYF
>.|.|TRBJ2-7|TRBV7-2
TGTGCCAGCAGCCTCCCGACGGCCGGACCCAGGTACGAGCAGTACTTC
CASSLPTAGPRYEQYF
>.|.|TRBJ2-7|TRBV9
TGTGCCAGCAGCCCTGGACGGGCGATTAACTACGAGCAGTACTTC
CASSPGRAINYEQYF
>TRBD1|once|TRBJ1-1|TRBV25-1
TGTGCCAGCAGTGACAAACCGGACAGGGCCGAGGGGATCCTTGGCGCTTTCTTT
CASSDKPDRAEGILGAFF
>.|.|TRBJ1-2|TRBV29-1
TGCAGCGTTGATGATCAGGGAGGGATAGGCTACACCTTC
CSVDDQGGIGYTF
>.|many|TRBJ2-4|TRBV20-1
TGCAGTGCTAGAGATTTAGCCAAAAACATTCAGTACTTC
CSARDLAKNIQYF
>TRBD1|.|TRBJ1-5|TRBV7-2
TGTGCCAGCAGCTACAGGGGAGGGCTCAATCAGCCCCAGCATTTT
CASSYRGGLNQPQHF
>TRBD1|.|TRBJ1-2|TRBV7-9
TGTGCCAGCAGCGTTTCCGGGACAGGGAGGGACTACACCTTC
CASSVSGTGRDYTF
>TRBD2|.|TRBJ2-5|TRBV7-9
TGTGCCAGCAGCTTAGCCGGGCGGGGGATCGAGACCCAGTACTTC
CASSLAGRGIETQYF
>TRBD2|.|TRBJ2-7|TRBV7-3
TGTGCCAGCAGCTTCAACGGGGGGTCTTACGAGCAGTACTTC
CASSFNGGSYEQYF
>.|.|TRBJ2-5|TRBV20-1
TGCAGTGCTCCCATCCAAGAGACCCAGTACTTC
CSAPIQETQYF
>TRBD2|once|TRBJ2-1|TRBV12-5
TGTGCTAGCGGTTTGAGTCTTGGAGCGGGAGGGCAGTTCTTC
CASGLSLGAGGQFF
>.|.|TRBJ1-1|TRBV7-9
TGTGCCAGCAGGAACCGAGGGGAAAACACTGAAGCTTTCTTT
CASRNRGENTEAFF
>TRBD2|.|TRBJ2-3|TRBV9
TGTGCCAGCAGCGTAGAAGCGGGGCACACAGATACGCAGTATTTT
CASSVEAGHTDTQYF
>TRBD2|many|TRBJ2-7|TRBV4-1
TGCGCCAGCAGCCAAGATTCTCCCCGGGAGGGGTACGAGCAGTACTTC
CASSQDSPREGYEQYF
>TRBD1|.|TRBJ2-3|TRBV7-9
TGTGCCAGCAGCTCCTCCTGGGACAGGGGTGATTATACGCAGTATTTT
CASSSSWDRGDYTQYF
>.|.|TRBJ1-6|TRBV11-2
TGTGCCAGTACCATGGTTGCAGGTACCAGTTCACCCCTCCACTTT
CASTMVAGTSSPLHF
>TRBD1|.|TRBJ1-5|TRBV7-9
TGTGCCAGCAGCCGCGGGGGACAGGGTGGTAGGCAGCCCCAGCATTTT
CASSRGGQGGRQPQHF